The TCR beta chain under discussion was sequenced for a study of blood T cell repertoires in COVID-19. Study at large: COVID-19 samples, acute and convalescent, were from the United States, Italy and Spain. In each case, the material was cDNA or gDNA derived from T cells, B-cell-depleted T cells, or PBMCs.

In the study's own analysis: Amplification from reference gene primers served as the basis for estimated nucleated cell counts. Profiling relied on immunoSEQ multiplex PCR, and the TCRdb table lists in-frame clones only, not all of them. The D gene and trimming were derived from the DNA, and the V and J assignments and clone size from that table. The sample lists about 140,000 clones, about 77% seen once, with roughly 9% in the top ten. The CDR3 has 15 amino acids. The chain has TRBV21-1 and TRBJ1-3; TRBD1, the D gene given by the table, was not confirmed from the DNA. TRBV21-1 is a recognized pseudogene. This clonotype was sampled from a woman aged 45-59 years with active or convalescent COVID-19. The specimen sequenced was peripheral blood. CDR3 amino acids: CASSTNRGSGNTIYF. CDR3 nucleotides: TGTGCCAGCAGCACAAACAGGGGTTCTGGAAACACCATATATTTT.